The 24 T cell receptor beta chains presented below share a single source sample, sequenced in a study of blood T cell repertoires in COVID-19. Repertoires were generated with immunoSEQ multiplex PCR, while TCRdb's copy carries only in-frame clones and drops some. The table includes fewer than 100,000 clones, 75% to 95% detected once. Sequencing used peripheral blood. The receptors stem from an elderly woman with acute or convalescent COVID-19.

The chain carries TRBV18 and TRBJ2-7; 9 nucleotides match TRBD1. This CDR3 has 13 residues. V dropped 6 bases and J dropped 3; count of bases not matched to a gene: 3. Germline V gene lookup returns CDR1 KGHSH and CDR2 LQKENI. Here the CDR3 reads CASSLTGGYEQYF. The DNA for the CDR3 is TGTGCCAGCTCCCTGACAGGGGGCTACGAGCAGTACTTC.

The V gene is TRBV12-3 or TRBV12-4, the J gene TRBJ1-2, with D uncertain. This CDR3 comprises 12 residues. The V gene lost 7 bases and the J gene lost 5 bases, with 11 bases spanning the gap. The CDR3 DNA sequence: TGTGCCAGCACCCTGCGAGGGTATGGCTACACCTTC. Protein sequence: CASTLRGYGYTF.

The table lists this clone with a count of one. J is TRBJ1-2 and V is TRBV21-1; the DNA was not compared with TRBD1, the D call given in the table. TRBV21-1 is a documented pseudogene. The CDR3 totals 15 residues. In nucleotides, the CDR3 is TGTGCCAGCAGCAGGGGGACAGGGGAGGCCTATGGCTACACCTTC. Its translation is CASSRGTGEAYGYTF.

The chain recombines TRBV9 with TRBJ2-3; D unresolved. The CDR3 consists of 15 residues. Trimming removed 0 bases at V and 2 bases at J, with 10 bases between. The germline gives CDR1 SGDLS, CDR2 YYNGEE. The CDR3 region has the DNA TGTGCCAGCAGCGTAGGTTGGCTAGACACAGATACGCAGTATTTT. Its protein product is CASSVGWLDTDTQYF.

The chain is built from TRBV6-5 and TRBJ1-2; 7 bases are a match to TRBD1. CDR3 length: 13 amino acids. Germline V CDR1 and CDR2: MNHEY, SVGAGI. V lost 7 bases to trimming and J lost 4 bases; unmatched junction nucleotides: 6. The CDR3 coding sequence is TGTGCCAGCAAAAGGGACAGCCTCTATGGCTACACCTTC. Amino acids: CASKRDSLYGYTF.

The chain links TRBV4-1 to TRBJ1-5, with 9 nucleotides matching TRBD1. V gave up 0 bases and J gave up 4 bases; unmatched junction bases: 4. Germline CDR1 MGHRA, CDR2 YSYEKL. The CDR3 consists of 16 residues. This chain's CDR3 is CASSQDGTGRNQPQHF. The CDR3 region has the DNA TGCGCCAGCAGCCAAGATGGGACAGGGCGAAATCAGCCCCAGCATTTT.

This clone was recorded once. This chain connects TRBV7-8 to TRBJ2-5; no reliable D call. The CDR3 runs to 13 residues. Germline lookup yields CDR1 SGHVS and CDR2 FQNEAQ. V was cut by 5 bases and J by 8 bases, with 15 bases left in between. DNA of the CDR3: TGTGCCAGCAGCACCGACTTACCTGGAACCCAGTACTTC. Protein sequence: CASSTDLPGTQYF.

The rearrangement joins TRBV25-1 to TRBJ2-1; D might be TRBD2 (6 bases). Trimming removed 2 bases at V and 4 bases at J, with 9 bases between. Germline V CDR1 and CDR2: MGHDK, SYGVNS. The CDR3 loop spans 14 amino acids. CDR3 DNA: TGTGCCAGCAGTGAACGCGCGGGGTACAATGAGCAGTTCTTC. It yields the protein CASSERAGYNEQFF.

The rearrangement joins TRBV9 to TRBJ1-4; 10 bases line up with TRBD1. The CDR3 contains 15 residues. CDR1 is SGDLS and CDR2 is YYNGEE in the germline V gene. The junction had 5 bases not matched to a gene; V was cut back by 4 bases and J by 5 bases. For the CDR3, the DNA is TGTGCCAGCAGCCCAGGACAGGGGGGCAATGAAAAACTGTTTTTT. It specifies CASSPGQGGNEKLFF.

This sequence joins TRBV9 and TRBJ2-7, with D perhaps matching TRBD1 (6 bases). The ends were cut back, 4 bases at V and 1 base at J, with 12 bases in the middle. Germline CDR1 is SGDLS and CDR2 is YYNGEE. The CDR3 runs 14 residues. The CDR3 DNA follows: TGTGCCAGCAGCACAGGACAGTCTTCCTACGAGCAGTACTTC. Its translation: CASSTGQSSYEQYF.

J is TRBJ2-5 and V is TRBV5-4; 9 bases line up with TRBD2. The CDR3 is 15 residues long. Germline CDR1 and CDR2: SGHNT and YYREEE (reference sequence). Trimming took 3 bases from V and 4 from J; bases not matched to a gene: 7. CDR3 in amino acids: CASSSGTSWIETQYF. The CDR3 DNA reads TGTGCCAGCAGCTCTGGGACTAGCTGGATAGAGACCCAGTACTTC. Together with reference TRBV5-4 and TRBJ2-5, the CDR3 gives the full variable domain: ETGVTQSPTHLIKTRGQQVTLRCSSQSGHNTVSWYQQALGQGPQFIFQYYREEENGRGNFPPRFSGLQFPNYSSELNVNALELDDSALYLCASSSGTSWIETQYFGPGTRLLVL.

The gene calls are TRBV5-5 and TRBJ2-7; possibly TRBD2 for D (6 bases). The CDR3 runs to 18 residues. CDR1 and CDR2 from the germline V gene are SGHKS and YYEKEE (reference sequence). Trimming left V 1 base short and J 3 bases short, with 23 bases between. Here the CDR3 reads CASSLLPPGGGASYEQYF. The CDR3 DNA reads TGTGCCAGCAGCTTGTTACCCCCGGGTGGAGGGGCAAGCTACGAGCAGTACTTC.

CDR3 protein: CASSGTQGGETQYF. The CDR3 bases are TGTGCCAGCAGTGGAACTCAGGGTGGGGAGACCCAGTACTTC. The chain has TRBV28 and TRBJ2-5; D might be TRBD1 (5 bases). This CDR3 region has 14 residues. V was clipped by 5 bases and J by 5 bases, with 15 bases between them. Germline CDR1 reads MDHEN; CDR2 reads SYDVKM.

The gene calls are TRBV12-3 or TRBV12-4 and TRBJ1-2, with D possibly being TRBD1 (5 bases). The CDR3 is 13 residues long. The germline V and J ends were trimmed by 5 bases and 7 bases, with 14 bases remaining between them. CDR3 nucleotides: TGTGCCAGCAGTCTGGGGGGATTGGGTGGCTACACCTTC. It yields the protein CASSLGGLGGYTF.

The rearrangement links TRBV7-8 to TRBJ2-2, with 8 bases fitting TRBD1. CDR1 is SGHVS, CDR2 FQNEAQ, per germline. The CDR3 is 16 residues long. Trimming at V came to 0 bases and at J to 5 bases, leaving 5 bases not matched to a gene. The CDR3, as DNA: TGTGCCAGCAGCTTAGCAGGAACAGGGGGAACCGGGGAGCTGTTTTTT. Protein sequence: CASSLAGTGGTGELFF.

V gene TRBV5-1 combines with J gene TRBJ1-1; D might be TRBD1 (5 bases). Per germline, CDR1 SGHRS and CDR2 YFSETQ. V was clipped by 4 bases and J by 1 base, with 14 bases between them. CDR3 length: 15 residues. CDR3 protein: CASSAWGPPNTEAFF. The CDR3 DNA reads TGCGCCAGCAGCGCATGGGGCCCTCCGAACACTGAAGCTTTCTTT.

This clone showed up just once. The chain recombines TRBV9 with TRBJ1-1, with a weak D call TRBD1 (6 bases). Germline CDR1 and CDR2: SGDLS and YYNGEE. CDR3 size: 13 residues. Trimming pared 4 bases from V and 4 bases from J, leaving 11 bases between. The CDR3 spells CASSQGLSTEAFF. The DNA of the CDR3 is TGTGCCAGCAGCCAGGGGCTTAGCACTGAAGCTTTCTTT. Using reference TRBV9 and TRBJ1-1 for the parts outside the CDR3, the full variable domain is DSGVTQTPKHLITATGQRVTLRCSPRSGDLSVYWYQQSLDQGLQFLIQYYNGEERAKGNILERFSAQQFPDLHSELNLSSLELGDSALYFCASSQGLSTEAFFGQGTRLTVV.

This chain connects TRBV5-6 to TRBJ2-1; 13 positions agree with TRBD2. The germline gives CDR1 SGHDT, CDR2 YYEEEE. This CDR3 has 17 residues. The trim removed 3 bases at V and 3 bases at J, leaving 6 bases unmatched. The CDR3 sequence: CASSSTSGRARYNEQFF. The CDR3 DNA reads as TGTGCCAGCAGCTCAACTAGCGGGAGGGCCCGCTACAATGAGCAGTTCTTC.

This clone was seen just once. The genes are TRBV6-5 and TRBJ1-4, with 8 bases matching TRBD1. Trimming took 6 bases from V and 6 from J; bases not matched to a gene: 9. This CDR3 is 15 amino acids long. Per the germline V gene, CDR1 is MNHEY and CDR2 is SVGAGI. DNA for the CDR3: TGTGCCAGCAGGGGACAGGCCCCGAGGGATGAAAAACTGTTTTTT. Translation gives CASRGQAPRDEKLFF.

The count of this clone is one. The J gene is TRBJ2-1, the V gene TRBV9, with TRBD2 as a possible D gene (7 bases). This CDR3 is 14 amino acids long. Germline CDR1 SGDLS, CDR2 YYNGEE. V was cut by 5 bases and J by 8 bases, with 17 bases left in between. The CDR3 loop is CASSGRGEGDEQFF. The CDR3 coding sequence is TGTGCCAGCAGTGGGAGGGGGGAAGGGGATGAGCAGTTCTTC.

The V gene is TRBV27, the J gene TRBJ2-1, with TRBD2 matching over 7 bases. The CDR3 is made up of 15 amino acids. Germline assignment: CDR1 MNHEY and CDR2 SMNVEV (reference sequence). Germline trimming cut 5 bases from V and 2 bases from J; bases unmatched to any gene: 6. CDR3 in amino acids: CASSRLAGTYNEQFF. CDR3 coding DNA: TGTGCCAGCAGTCGACTAGCAGGCACCTACAATGAGCAGTTCTTC.

This rearrangement joins TRBV6-2 or TRBV6-3 to TRBJ2-1; D is undetermined. Germline CDR1 reads MNHEY; CDR2 reads SVGEGT. V lost 4 bases, J lost 7 bases, and 5 bases lay in between. The CDR3 runs 11 residues. The chain's CDR3 is CASSLANEQFF. DNA for the CDR3: TGTGCCAGCAGTTTAGCTAATGAGCAGTTCTTC.

The CDR3 sequence is CASSLYSRPAFF. The CDR3 DNA follows: TGTGCCAGCAGTTTATACTCCAGGCCAGCTTTCTTT. The chain links TRBV28 to TRBJ1-1, with no clear D. The CDR3 has 12 residues. CDR1 MDHEN and CDR2 SYDVKM come from the germline V gene. V lost 1 base, J lost 10 bases, and 10 bases lay in between. Full variable domain (missing parts from reference TRBV28 and TRBJ1-1): DVKVTQSSRYLVKRTGEKVFLECVQDMDHENMFWYRQDPGLGLRLIYFSYDVKMKEKGDIPEGYSVSREKKERFSLILESASTNQTSMYLCASSLYSRPAFFGQGTRLTVV.

The chain employs TRBV25-1 and TRBJ1-6; 8 bases match TRBD1. The CDR3 covers 15 residues. CDR1 and CDR2 from the germline V gene are MGHDK and SYGVNS. With 6 bases clipped from V and 9 bases from J, the junction kept 10 bases outside the gene matches. The CDR3 DNA reads as TGTGCCAGCAGGGCACCCGGGACAGGTGGTTCACCCCTCCACTTT. It codes for CASRAPGTGGSPLHF.